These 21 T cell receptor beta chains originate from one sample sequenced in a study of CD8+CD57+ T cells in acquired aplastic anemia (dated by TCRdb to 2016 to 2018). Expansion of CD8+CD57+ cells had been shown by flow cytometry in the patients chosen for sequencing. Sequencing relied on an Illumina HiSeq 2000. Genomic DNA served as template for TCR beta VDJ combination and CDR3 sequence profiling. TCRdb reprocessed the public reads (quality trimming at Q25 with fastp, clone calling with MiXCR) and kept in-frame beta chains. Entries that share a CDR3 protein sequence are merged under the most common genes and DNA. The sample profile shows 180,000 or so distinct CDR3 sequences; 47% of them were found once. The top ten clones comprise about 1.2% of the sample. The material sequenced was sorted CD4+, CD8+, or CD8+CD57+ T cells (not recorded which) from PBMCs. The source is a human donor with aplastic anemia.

In DNA form, the CDR3 reads TGTGCCACCAGCAGAGAGGGTATCCCCACAGGGGGTGTTTTATGGTCTGAAGCTTTCTTT. Residues: CATSREGIPTGGVLWSEAFF. The chain has TRBV15 and TRBJ1-1; 8 bases line up with TRBD1. This CDR3 is 20 amino acids long. Germline V gene lookup returns CDR1 LNHNV and CDR2 YYDKDF (reference sequence). The ends lost 0 bases at V and 6 bases at J; junction bases unmatched: 21.

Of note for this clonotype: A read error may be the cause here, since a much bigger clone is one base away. CDR3 sequence: CVSSLVTGGDYGYTF. The CDR3 DNA sequence: TGTGTCAGCAGCTTGGTGACAGGGGGCGACTATGGCTACACCTTC. The chain has TRBV5-6 and TRBJ1-2; 10 nucleotides align to TRBD1. Germline V gene data show CDR1 as SGHDT and CDR2 as YYEEEE. The CDR3 totals 15 residues.

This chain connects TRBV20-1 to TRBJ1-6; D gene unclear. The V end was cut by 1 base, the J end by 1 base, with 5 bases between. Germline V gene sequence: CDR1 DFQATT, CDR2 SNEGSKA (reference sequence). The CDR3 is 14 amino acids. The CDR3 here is CSARGISYNSPLHF. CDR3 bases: TGCAGTGCTAGAGGGATTTCCTATAATTCACCCCTCCACTTT.

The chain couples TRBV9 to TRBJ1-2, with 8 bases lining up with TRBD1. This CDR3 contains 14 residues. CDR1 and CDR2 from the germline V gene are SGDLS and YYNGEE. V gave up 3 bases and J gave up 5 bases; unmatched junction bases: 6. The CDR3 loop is CASSATDRVYGYTF. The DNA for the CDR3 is TGTGCCAGCAGCGCAACGGACAGGGTGTATGGCTACACCTTC. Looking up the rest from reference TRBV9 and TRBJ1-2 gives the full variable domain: DSGVTQTPKHLITATGQRVTLRCSPRSGDLSVYWYQQSLDQGLQFLIQYYNGEERAKGNILERFSAQQFPDLHSELNLSSLELGDSALYFCASSATDRVYGYTFGSGTRLTVV.

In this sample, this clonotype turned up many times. CDR3 nucleotide sequence: TGTGCCAGTAGTGTCGCCGGGACAGTGTACGAGCAGTACTTC. Its protein product is CASSVAGTVYEQYF. The V and J genes are TRBV19 and TRBJ2-7; 7 bases are shared with TRBD1. This CDR3 is built from 14 residues. J gave up 4 bases and V 5 bases, and 8 bases lay outside the gene matches. The germline CDR1 and CDR2 sequences are LNHDA and SQIVND (reference sequence). Full variable domain (missing parts from reference TRBV19 and TRBJ2-7): DGGITQSPKYLFRKEGQNVTLSCEQNLNHDAMYWYRQDPGQGLRLIYYSQIVNDFQKGDIAEGYSVSREKKESFPLTVTSAQKNPTAFYLCASSVAGTVYEQYFGPGTRLTVT.

The CDR3 nucleotides are TGCGCCAGCAGTGAGTCGGGGGGGCAGAATCAGCCCCAGCATTTT. Its protein product is CASSESGGQNQPQHF. J is TRBJ1-5 and V is TRBV10-2; D is perhaps TRBD1 (6 bases). Germline lookup yields CDR1 WSHSY and CDR2 SAAADI. This CDR3 has 15 amino acids. Trimming removed 0 bases at V and 4 bases at J, with 10 bases between.

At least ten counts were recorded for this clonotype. DNA of the CDR3: TGTGCCAGCAGCCTTAGGGTTAATCGTGAGACCCAGTACTTC. Protein sequence: CASSLRVNRETQYF. This chain connects TRBV6-1 to TRBJ2-5; D gene ambiguous. Deletions cut 6 bases from V and 5 bases from J, with 16 bases between. This CDR3 has 14 amino acids. The V gene's germline CDR1 is MNHNS and CDR2 SASEGT.

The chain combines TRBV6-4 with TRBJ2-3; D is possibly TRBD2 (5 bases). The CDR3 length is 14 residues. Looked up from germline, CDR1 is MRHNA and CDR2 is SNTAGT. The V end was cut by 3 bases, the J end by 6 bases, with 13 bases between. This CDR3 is CASSEKLEGDTQYF. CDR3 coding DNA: TGTGCCAGCAGTGAGAAACTAGAGGGCGATACGCAGTATTTT.

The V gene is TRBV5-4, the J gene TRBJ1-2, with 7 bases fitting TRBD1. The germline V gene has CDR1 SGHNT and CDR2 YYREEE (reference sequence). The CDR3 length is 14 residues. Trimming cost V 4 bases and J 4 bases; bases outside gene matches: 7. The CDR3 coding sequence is TGTGCCAGCAGCAAGACAGGGACCATCTATGGCTACACCTTC. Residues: CASSKTGTIYGYTF. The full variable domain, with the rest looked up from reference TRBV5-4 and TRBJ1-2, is ETGVTQSPTHLIKTRGQQVTLRCSSQSGHNTVSWYQQALGQGPQFIFQYYREEENGRGNFPPRFSGLQFPNYSSELNVNALELDDSALYLCASSKTGTIYGYTFGSGTRLTVV.

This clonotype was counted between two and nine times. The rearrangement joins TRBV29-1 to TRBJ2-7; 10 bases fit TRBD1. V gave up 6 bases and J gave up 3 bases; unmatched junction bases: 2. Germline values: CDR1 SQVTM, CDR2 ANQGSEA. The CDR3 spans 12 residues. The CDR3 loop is CSVGTGVYEQYF. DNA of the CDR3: TGCAGCGTCGGGACAGGGGTCTACGAGCAGTACTTC.

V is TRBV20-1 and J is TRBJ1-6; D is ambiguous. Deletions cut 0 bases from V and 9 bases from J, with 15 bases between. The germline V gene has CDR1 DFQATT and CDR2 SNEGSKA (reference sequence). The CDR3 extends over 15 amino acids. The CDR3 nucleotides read TGCAGTGCTAGAGATGTACGAGTACCTGGTTCACCCCTCCACTTT. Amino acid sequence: CSARDVRVPGSPLHF.

The CDR3 DNA reads TGCAGCGTTGAAGTTTGGGAGGGGCACACTGAAGCTTTCTTT. This translates into CSVEVWEGHTEAFF. The rearrangement uses TRBV29-1 and TRBJ1-1; D might be TRBD1 (5 bases). This CDR3 comprises 14 residues. Germline V gene lookup returns CDR1 SQVTM and CDR2 ANQGSEA. Trimming took 1 base from V and 3 from J, leaving 12 bases between them.

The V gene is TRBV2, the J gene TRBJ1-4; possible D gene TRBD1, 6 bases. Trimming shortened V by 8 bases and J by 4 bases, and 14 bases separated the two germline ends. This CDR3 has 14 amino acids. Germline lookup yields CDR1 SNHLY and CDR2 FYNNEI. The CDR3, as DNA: TGTGCCAGCGACCTGGACAGACATAATGAAAAACTGTTTTTT. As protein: CASDLDRHNEKLFF. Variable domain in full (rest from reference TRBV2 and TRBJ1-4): EPEVTQTPSHQVTQMGQEVILRCVPISNHLYFYWYRQILGQKVEFLVSFYNNEISEKSEIFDDQFSVERPDGSNFTLKIRSTKLEDSAMYFCASDLDRHNEKLFFGSGTQLSVL.

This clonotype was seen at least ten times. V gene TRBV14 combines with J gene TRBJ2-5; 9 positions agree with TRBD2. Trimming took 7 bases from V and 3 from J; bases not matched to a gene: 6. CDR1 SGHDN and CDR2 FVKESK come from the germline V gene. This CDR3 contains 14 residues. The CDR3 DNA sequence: TGTGCCAGCACCCTAGCGGGGAGGGAAGAGACCCAGTACTTC. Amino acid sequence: CASTLAGREETQYF.

In DNA, the CDR3 is TGTGCCAGCAGGATAGGCTCCGGCCCCTCTGGGGCCAACGTCCTGACTTTC. Translated, it gives CASRIGSGPSGANVLTF. The V and J genes are TRBV27 and TRBJ2-6; D is unclear. The V end lost 6 bases, the J end lost 0 bases, and 15 bases lay between the germline ends. CDR1 is MNHEY and CDR2 is SMNVEV in the germline V gene (reference sequence). The CDR3 runs to 17 residues.

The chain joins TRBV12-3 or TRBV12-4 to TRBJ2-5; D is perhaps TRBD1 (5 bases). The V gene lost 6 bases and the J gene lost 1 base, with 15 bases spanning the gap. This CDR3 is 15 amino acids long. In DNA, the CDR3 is TGTGCCAGCAGGGTTGGGGCAGCCCCCCAAGAGACCCAGTACTTC. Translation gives CASRVGAAPQETQYF.

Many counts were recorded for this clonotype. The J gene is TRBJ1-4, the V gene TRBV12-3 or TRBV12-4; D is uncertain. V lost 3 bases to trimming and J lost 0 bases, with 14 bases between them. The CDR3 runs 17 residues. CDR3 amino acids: CASSLHKDLATNEKLFF. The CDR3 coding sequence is TGTGCCAGCAGTTTGCACAAGGACCTCGCAACTAATGAAAAACTGTTTTTT.

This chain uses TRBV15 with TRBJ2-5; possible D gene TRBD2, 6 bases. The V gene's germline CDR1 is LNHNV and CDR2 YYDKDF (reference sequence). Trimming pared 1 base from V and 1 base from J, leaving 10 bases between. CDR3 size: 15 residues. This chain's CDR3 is CATSRVPAGQETQYF. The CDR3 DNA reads TGTGCCACCAGCAGAGTTCCAGCGGGCCAAGAGACCCAGTACTTC.

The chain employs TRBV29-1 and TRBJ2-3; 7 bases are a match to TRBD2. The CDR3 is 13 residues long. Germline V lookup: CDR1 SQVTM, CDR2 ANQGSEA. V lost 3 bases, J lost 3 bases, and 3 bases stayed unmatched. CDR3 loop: CSVEGGNTDTQYF. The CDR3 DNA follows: TGCAGCGTTGAGGGGGGGAATACAGATACGCAGTATTTT.

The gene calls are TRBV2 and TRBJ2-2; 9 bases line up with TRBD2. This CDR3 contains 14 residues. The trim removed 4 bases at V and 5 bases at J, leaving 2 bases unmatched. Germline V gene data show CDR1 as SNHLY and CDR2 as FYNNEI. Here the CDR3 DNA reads TGTGCCAGCAGTGTAGCGGGAGTTACCGGGGAGCTGTTTTTT. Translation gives CASSVAGVTGELFF.

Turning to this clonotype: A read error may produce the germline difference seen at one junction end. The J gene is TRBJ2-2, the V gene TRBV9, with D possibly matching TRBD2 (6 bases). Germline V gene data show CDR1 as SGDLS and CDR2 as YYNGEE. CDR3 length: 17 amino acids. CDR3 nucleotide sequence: TGTGTCAGCAGCCTACTCCTCGGAGGGGCTGGCACCGGGGAGCTGTTTTTT. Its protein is CVSSLLLGGAGTGELFF.